The clone carrying this T cell receptor beta chain was counted a few times. This sample stems from a study of low-dose radiotherapy and immunotherapy resistance in tumors. Background on the study: The study gave Cohort 2 1 Gy per fraction every two weeks, totaling 13 Gy over 26 weeks.

A constant-region primer paired with the V-primer adapter amplified TCRs over approximately 18 PCR cycles. TCRdb reanalysed the reads using MiXCR and keeps one entry per CDR3 protein. The table records roughly 50,000 distinct CDR3 sequences, roughly a third of them present only once. Time point in this sample: after trial treatment. Treatment denoted: LDRT plus nivolumab, ipilimumab, low-dose cyclophosphamide and aspirin (RACIN trial). The treatment that donors received included nivolumab, ipilimumab, aspirin, low-dose cyclophosphamide and low-dose radiotherapy. The sequence was obtained from a male donor with rectosigmoid adenocarcinoma. The sequencing used PBMCs, collected after low-dose radiotherapy plus immunotherapy.

The CDR3 region has the DNA TGTGCCAGCAGTTTAAGTAAGGGAAACACTGAAGCTTTCTTT. Its translation: CASSLSKGNTEAFF. The chain links TRBV28 to TRBJ1-1; D gene ambiguous. The CDR3 consists of 14 residues. Germline CDR1 MDHEN, CDR2 SYDVKM. Trimming left V 2 bases short and J 2 bases short, with 9 bases between.